This passage covers 7 T cell receptor beta chains from one sample sequenced in a study of identical twins. MiXCR was run by TCRdb on the 5' RACE reads, yielding one entry per CDR3 protein. Among 450,000 or so distinct CDR3 sequences listed, 14% were seen once. These data also featured in a second study, about yellow fever vaccine responses in identical twins.

What was sequenced was CD4+ T cells sorted from blood. These receptors came from a woman between 18 and 30 years old in good health.

This chain uses TRBV20-1 with TRBJ2-5; D unclear. Germline CDR1 reads DFQATT; CDR2 reads SNEGSKA (reference sequence). Deletions cut 5 bases from V and 5 bases from J, with 15 bases between. The CDR3 covers 13 residues. For the CDR3, the DNA is TGCAGTGCTGATAGTGGAGCCTATGAGACCCAGTACTTC. Its protein product is CSADSGAYETQYF.

The sample holds a few counts of this clonotype. This chain uses TRBV5-4 with TRBJ2-2; TRBD1 or TRBD2 may be the D gene (7 bases each). V shed 3 bases and J shed 2 bases, with 17 bases lying between them. The CDR3 runs 17 residues. Per the germline V gene, CDR1 is SGHNT and CDR2 is YYREEE (reference sequence). DNA for the CDR3: TGTGCCAGCAGCTCGGGGGGACAGAATAAAAACACCGGGGAGCTGTTTTTT. Protein: CASSSGGQNKNTGELFF. The entire variable domain, with the rest obtained from reference TRBV5-4 and TRBJ2-2, is as follows: ETGVTQSPTHLIKTRGQQVTLRCSSQSGHNTVSWYQQALGQGPQFIFQYYREEENGRGNFPPRFSGLQFPNYSSELNVNALELDDSALYLCASSSGGQNKNTGELFFGEGSRLTVL.

The CDR3 spells CASSKQGVQETQYF. The CDR3 DNA reads TGCGCCAGCAGCAAACAGGGAGTCCAAGAGACCCAGTACTTC. This chain joins TRBV4-3 and TRBJ2-5, with D perhaps TRBD1 (6 bases). Between the trimmed V and J ends, which lost 5 bases and 1 base, there was a span of 11 bases. This CDR3 has 14 residues. Germline CDR1 is LGHNA and CDR2 is YSLEER.

The rearrangement joins TRBV5-1 to TRBJ1-5; D remains ambiguous. The CDR3 spans 14 residues. Germline CDR1 SGHRS, CDR2 YFSETQ. Trimming shortened V by 0 bases and J by 7 bases, and 11 bases separated the two germline ends. The CDR3 protein is CASSLDSSRQPQHF. CDR3 nucleotide sequence: TGCGCCAGCAGCTTGGATAGCTCACGACAGCCCCAGCATTTT.

This clonotype was counted between two and nine times. The J gene is TRBJ2-1, the V gene TRBV7-9; D is unresolved. This CDR3 is 16 amino acids long. CDR1 and CDR2 (germline): SEHNR, FQNEAQ (reference sequence). V shed 1 base and J shed 6 bases, with 16 bases lying between them. CDR3 in amino acids: CASSLEGSPGLNEQFF. Written as DNA, the CDR3 is TGTGCCAGCAGCTTAGAAGGCTCCCCCGGGCTCAATGAGCAGTTCTTC.

A few counts support this clonotype. J is TRBJ2-7 and V is TRBV29-1; TRBD1 matches at 7 bases. CDR3 length equals 14 residues. J lost 0 bases, V lost 6 bases, and 8 bases had no gene match. Germline V gene lookup returns CDR1 SQVTM and CDR2 ANQGSEA. In DNA, the CDR3 is TGCAGCGTGATTTGGACAGGAGGCTCCTACGAGCAGTACTTC. Amino acid sequence: CSVIWTGGSYEQYF.

V usage is TRBV25-1 and J usage is TRBJ2-7; TRBD1 is a possible D gene (5 bases). CDR1 MGHDK and CDR2 SYGVNS come from the germline V gene. This CDR3 has 15 residues. V lost 4 bases and J lost 0, with 13 bases in between. Written as DNA, the CDR3 is TGTGCCAGCAGTGGGTCACAGGTACGCTCCTACGAGCAGTACTTC. Translation: CASSGSQVRSYEQYF.